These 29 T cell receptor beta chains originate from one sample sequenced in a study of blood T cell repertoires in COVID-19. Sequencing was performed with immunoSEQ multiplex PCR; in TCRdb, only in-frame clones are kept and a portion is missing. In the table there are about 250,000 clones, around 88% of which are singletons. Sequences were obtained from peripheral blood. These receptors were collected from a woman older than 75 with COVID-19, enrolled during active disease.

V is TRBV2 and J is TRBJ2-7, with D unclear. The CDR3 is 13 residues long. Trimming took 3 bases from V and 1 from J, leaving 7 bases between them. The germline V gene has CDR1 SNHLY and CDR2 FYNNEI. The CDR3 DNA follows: TGTGCCAGCAGTGAGGCCAGGTCCTACGAGCAGTACTTC. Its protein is CASSEARSYEQYF.

The CDR3 nucleotides read TGTGCCAGCTCACCACTGACAGGGTCAGAGACCCAGTACTTC. Translating gives CASSPLTGSETQYF. This chain uses TRBV18 with TRBJ2-5; 7 nucleotides align to TRBD1. The CDR3 contains 14 residues. The ends lost 1 base at V and 4 bases at J; junction bases unmatched: 3. Looked up from germline, CDR1 is KGHSH and CDR2 is LQKENI.

The CDR3 nucleotides read TGTGCCAGCAGCTTAGGGCTTAGCACAGATACGCAGTATTTT. It translates to CASSLGLSTDTQYF. This chain joins TRBV7-2 and TRBJ2-3; D not certain. The V gene's germline CDR1 is SGHTA and CDR2 FQGNSA. The CDR3 is 14 amino acids. V gave up 1 base and J gave up 0 bases, with 5 bases separating them.

This CDR3 reads CASSTQGGLFGNTIYF. The CDR3 coding sequence is TGTGCCAGTAGTACCCAAGGGGGATTATTCGGAAACACCATATATTTT. The chain joins TRBV19 to TRBJ1-3; possibly TRBD1 for D (6 bases). The CDR3 spans 16 residues. Between the trimmed V and J ends, which lost 4 bases and 4 bases, there was a span of 17 bases. CDR1 LNHDA and CDR2 SQIVND come from the germline V gene (reference sequence).

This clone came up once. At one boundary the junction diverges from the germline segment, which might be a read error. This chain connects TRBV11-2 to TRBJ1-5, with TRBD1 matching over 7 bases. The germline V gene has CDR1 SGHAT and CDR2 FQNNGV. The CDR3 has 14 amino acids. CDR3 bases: TGTGCCAGCAGTTTAGCGGACAGGAATCAGCCCCAGCATTTT. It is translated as CASSLADRNQPQHF. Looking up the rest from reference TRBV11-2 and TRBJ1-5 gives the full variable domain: EAGVAQSPRYKIIEKRQSVAFWCNPISGHATLYWYQQILGQGPKLLIQFQNNGVVDDSQLPKDRFSAERLKGVDSTLKIQPAKLEDSAVYLCASSLADRNQPQHFGDGTRLSIL.

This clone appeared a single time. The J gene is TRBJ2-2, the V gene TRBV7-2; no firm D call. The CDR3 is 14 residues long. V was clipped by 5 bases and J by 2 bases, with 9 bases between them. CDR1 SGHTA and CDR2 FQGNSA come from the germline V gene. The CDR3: CASSTAYNTGELFF. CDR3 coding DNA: TGTGCCAGCAGCACAGCTTATAACACCGGGGAGCTGTTTTTT.

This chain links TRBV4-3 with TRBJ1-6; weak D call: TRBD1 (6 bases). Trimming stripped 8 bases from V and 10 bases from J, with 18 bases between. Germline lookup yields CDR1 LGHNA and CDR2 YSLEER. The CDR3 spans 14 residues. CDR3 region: CASGTGQGNSPLHF. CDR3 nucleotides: TGCGCCAGCGGAACGGGACAAGGGAACTCACCCCTCCACTTT.

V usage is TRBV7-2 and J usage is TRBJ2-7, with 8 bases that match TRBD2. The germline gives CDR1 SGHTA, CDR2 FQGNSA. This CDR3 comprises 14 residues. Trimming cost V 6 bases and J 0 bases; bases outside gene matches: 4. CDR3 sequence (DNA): TGTGCCAGCAGAATTCGGGGGGGCTCCTACGAGCAGTACTTC. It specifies CASRIRGGSYEQYF.

The CDR3 protein is CASSATSGGEETQYF. In DNA form, the CDR3 reads TGTGCCAGCAGCGCGACTAGCGGGGGGGAAGAGACCCAGTACTTC. The chain recombines TRBV9 with TRBJ2-5; 14 bases line up with TRBD2. CDR1 is SGDLS, CDR2 YYNGEE, per germline. The CDR3 totals 15 residues. J lost 3 bases, V lost 3 bases, and 1 base had no gene match.

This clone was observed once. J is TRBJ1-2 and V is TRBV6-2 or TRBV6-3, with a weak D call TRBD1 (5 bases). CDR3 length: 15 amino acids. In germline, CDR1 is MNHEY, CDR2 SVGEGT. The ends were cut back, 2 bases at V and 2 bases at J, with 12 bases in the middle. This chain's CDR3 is CASSYKGFGNYGYTF. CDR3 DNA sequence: TGTGCCAGCAGTTACAAGGGGTTTGGGAACTATGGCTACACCTTC.

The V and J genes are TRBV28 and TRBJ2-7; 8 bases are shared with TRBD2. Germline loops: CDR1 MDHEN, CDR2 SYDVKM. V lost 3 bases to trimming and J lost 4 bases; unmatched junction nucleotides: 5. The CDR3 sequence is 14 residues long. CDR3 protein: CASSLSRGGYEQYF. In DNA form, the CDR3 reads TGTGCCAGCAGTTTGTCCCGGGGGGGGTACGAGCAGTACTTC. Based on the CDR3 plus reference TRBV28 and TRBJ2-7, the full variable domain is DVKVTQSSRYLVKRTGEKVFLECVQDMDHENMFWYRQDPGLGLRLIYFSYDVKMKEKGDIPEGYSVSREKKERFSLILESASTNQTSMYLCASSLSRGGYEQYFGPGTRLTVT.

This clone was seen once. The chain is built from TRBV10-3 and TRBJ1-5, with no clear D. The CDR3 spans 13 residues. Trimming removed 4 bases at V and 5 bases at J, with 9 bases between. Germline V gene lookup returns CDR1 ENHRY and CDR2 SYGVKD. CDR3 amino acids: CAISVGRDQPQHF. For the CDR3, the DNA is TGTGCCATCAGTGTTGGGAGGGATCAGCCCCAGCATTTT.

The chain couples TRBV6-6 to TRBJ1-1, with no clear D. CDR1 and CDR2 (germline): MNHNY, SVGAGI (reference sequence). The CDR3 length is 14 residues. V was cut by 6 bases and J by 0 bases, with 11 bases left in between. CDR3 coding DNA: TGTGCCAGCAGCCCCCGCGTAGTGAACACTGAAGCTTTCTTT. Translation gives CASSPRVVNTEAFF.

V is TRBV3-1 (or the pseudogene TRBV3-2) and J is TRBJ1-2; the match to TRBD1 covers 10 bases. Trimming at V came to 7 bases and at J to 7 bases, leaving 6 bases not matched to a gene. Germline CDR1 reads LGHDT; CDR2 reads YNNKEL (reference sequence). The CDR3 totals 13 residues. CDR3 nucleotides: TGTGCCAGCACCCGGGACAGGGGTTCTGGCTACACCTTC. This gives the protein CASTRDRGSGYTF.

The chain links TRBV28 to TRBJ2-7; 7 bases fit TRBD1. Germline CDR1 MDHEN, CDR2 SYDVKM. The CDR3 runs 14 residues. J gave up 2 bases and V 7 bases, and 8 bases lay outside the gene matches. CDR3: CASTPTGIPYEQYF. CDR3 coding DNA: TGTGCCAGCACCCCGACAGGGATCCCCTACGAGCAGTACTTC.

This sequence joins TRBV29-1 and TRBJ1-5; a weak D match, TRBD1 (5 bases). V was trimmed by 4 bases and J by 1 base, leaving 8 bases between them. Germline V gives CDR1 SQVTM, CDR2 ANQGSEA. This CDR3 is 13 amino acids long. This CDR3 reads CSVAAGSNQPQHF. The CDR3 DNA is TGCAGCGTTGCGGCAGGGAGCAATCAGCCCCAGCATTTT.

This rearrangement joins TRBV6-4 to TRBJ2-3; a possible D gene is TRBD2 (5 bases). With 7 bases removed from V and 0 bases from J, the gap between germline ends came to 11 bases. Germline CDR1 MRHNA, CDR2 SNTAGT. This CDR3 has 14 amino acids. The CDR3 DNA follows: TGTGCCAGCAAGTCCGGGATTAGCACAGATACGCAGTATTTT. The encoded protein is CASKSGISTDTQYF.

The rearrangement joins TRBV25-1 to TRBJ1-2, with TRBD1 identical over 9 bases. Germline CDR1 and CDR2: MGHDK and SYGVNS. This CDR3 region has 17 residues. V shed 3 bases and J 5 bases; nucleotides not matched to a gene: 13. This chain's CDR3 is CASSEFVQGASGYGYTF. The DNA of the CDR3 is TGTGCCAGCAGTGAGTTTGTACAGGGGGCTTCTGGGTATGGCTACACCTTC.

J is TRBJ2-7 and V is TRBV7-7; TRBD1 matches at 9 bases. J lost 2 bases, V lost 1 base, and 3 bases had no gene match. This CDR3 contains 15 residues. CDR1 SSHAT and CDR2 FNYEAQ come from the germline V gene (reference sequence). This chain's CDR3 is CASSLDRDRAYEQYF. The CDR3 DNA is TGTGCCAGCAGCTTAGACCGGGACAGGGCCTACGAGCAGTACTTC.

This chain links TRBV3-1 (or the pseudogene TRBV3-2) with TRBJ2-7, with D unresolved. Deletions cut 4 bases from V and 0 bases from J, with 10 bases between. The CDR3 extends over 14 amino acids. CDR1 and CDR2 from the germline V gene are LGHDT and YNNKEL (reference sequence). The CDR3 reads CASSRYESSYEQYV. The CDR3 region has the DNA TGTGCCAGCAGCCGCTACGAGAGCTCCTACGAGCAGTACGTC.

The CDR3 nucleotides are TGCGCCAGCGGAGGACAGGGTAATGAGCAGTACTTC. Translating gives CASGGQGNEQYF. The V and J genes are TRBV5-1 and TRBJ2-7, with TRBD1 identical over 8 bases. Germline CDR1 is SGHRS and CDR2 is YFSETQ. This CDR3 region has 12 residues. Unmatched junction bases numbered 7, after V lost 7 bases and J lost 7 bases.

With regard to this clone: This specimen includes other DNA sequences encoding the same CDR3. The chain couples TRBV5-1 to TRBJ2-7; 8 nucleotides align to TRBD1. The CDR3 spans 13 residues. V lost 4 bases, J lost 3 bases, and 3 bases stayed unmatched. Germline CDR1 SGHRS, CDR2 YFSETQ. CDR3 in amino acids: CASSAGTGYEQYF. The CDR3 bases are TGCGCCAGCAGCGCCGGGACAGGCTACGAGCAGTACTTC.

This CDR3 is CASSQFDRGGGNTIYF. As DNA, the CDR3 is TGCGCCAGCAGTCAGTTCGACAGGGGGGGCGGAAACACCATATATTTT. The chain couples TRBV23-1 to TRBJ1-3, with 9 bases that match TRBD1. TRBV23-1 is recorded as an ORF, its role being uncertain. This CDR3 contains 16 residues. The junction had 7 bases not matched to a gene; V was cut back by 3 bases and J by 4 bases.

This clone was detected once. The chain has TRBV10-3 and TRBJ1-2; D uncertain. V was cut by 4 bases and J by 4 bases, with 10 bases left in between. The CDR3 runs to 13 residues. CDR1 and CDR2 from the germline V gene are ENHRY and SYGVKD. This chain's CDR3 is CAISVTDTYGYTF. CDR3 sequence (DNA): TGTGCCATCAGTGTCACAGATACCTATGGCTACACCTTC.

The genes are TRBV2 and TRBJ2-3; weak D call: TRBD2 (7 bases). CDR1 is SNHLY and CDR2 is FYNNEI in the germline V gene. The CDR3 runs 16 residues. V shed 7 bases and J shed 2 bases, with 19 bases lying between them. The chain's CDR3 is CASTSRGGSYTDTQYF. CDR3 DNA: TGTGCCAGCACGAGTAGGGGGGGGTCTTACACAGATACGCAGTATTTT.

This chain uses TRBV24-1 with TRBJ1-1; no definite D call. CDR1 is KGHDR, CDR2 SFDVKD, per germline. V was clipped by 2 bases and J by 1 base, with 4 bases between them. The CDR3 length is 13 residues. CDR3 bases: TGTGCCACCAGTGATTCTTGGAACACTGAAGCTTTCTTT. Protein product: CATSDSWNTEAFF.

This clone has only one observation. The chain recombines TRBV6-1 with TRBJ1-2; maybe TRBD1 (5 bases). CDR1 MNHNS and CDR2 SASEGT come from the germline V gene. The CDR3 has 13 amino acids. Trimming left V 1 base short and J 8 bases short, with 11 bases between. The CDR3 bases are TGTGCCAGCAGTGAAGGGGGCCCTATCGGCTACACCTTC. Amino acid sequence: CASSEGGPIGYTF.

The CDR3 sequence: CASSPGFETQYF. The CDR3 DNA reads as TGTGCCAGCTCACCTGGCTTCGAGACCCAGTACTTC. The chain carries TRBV18 and TRBJ2-5; D is uncertain. Germline loops: CDR1 KGHSH, CDR2 LQKENI. The CDR3 sequence is 12 residues long. Between the trimmed V and J ends, which lost 3 bases and 5 bases, there was a span of 7 bases.

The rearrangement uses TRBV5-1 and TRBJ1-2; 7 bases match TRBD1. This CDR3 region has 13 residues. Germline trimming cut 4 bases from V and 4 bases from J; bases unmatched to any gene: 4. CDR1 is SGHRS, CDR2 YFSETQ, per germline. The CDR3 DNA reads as TGCGCCAGCAGCGGTGGGACAGTCTATGGCTACACCTTC. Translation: CASSGGTVYGYTF. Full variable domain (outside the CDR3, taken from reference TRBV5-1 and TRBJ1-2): KAGVTQTPRYLIKTRGQQVTLSCSPISGHRSVSWYQQTPGQGLQFLFEYFSETQRNKGNFPGRFSGRQFSNSRSEMNVSTLELGDSALYLCASSGGTVYGYTFGSGTRLTVV.